This entry concerns a single T cell receptor beta chain. The sample comes from a study of blood T cell repertoires in COVID-19. Background on the study: There were acute and convalescent COVID-19 samples, and they came from the United States, Italy and Spain. Nucleic acid was either cDNA or gDNA, and it came from T cells, B-cell-depleted T cells, or PBMCs.

Original processing notes: Reference gene primer amplification gave nucleated cell count estimates. Method: immunoSEQ multiplex PCR; TCRdb's copy keeps in-frame clones and lacks some. V and J calls and clone size come straight from that table; D and trimming were deduced from the DNA. The table lists about 170,000 clones, 85% to 90% of them singletons. The CDR3 length is 13 residues. V was trimmed by 1 base and J by 8 bases, leaving 14 bases between them. CDR1 is SQVTM, CDR2 ANQGSEA, per germline. The origin of this receptor is a woman older than 75 in a cohort sampled during active or convalescent COVID-19. Sequenced sample: peripheral blood. The chain joins TRBV29-1 to TRBJ1-2; the D gene is possibly TRBD1 (5 bases). The chain's CDR3 is CSVEGNPGLGYTF. CDR3 nucleotide sequence: TGCAGCGTTGAAGGTAACCCAGGGCTGGGCTACACCTTC.